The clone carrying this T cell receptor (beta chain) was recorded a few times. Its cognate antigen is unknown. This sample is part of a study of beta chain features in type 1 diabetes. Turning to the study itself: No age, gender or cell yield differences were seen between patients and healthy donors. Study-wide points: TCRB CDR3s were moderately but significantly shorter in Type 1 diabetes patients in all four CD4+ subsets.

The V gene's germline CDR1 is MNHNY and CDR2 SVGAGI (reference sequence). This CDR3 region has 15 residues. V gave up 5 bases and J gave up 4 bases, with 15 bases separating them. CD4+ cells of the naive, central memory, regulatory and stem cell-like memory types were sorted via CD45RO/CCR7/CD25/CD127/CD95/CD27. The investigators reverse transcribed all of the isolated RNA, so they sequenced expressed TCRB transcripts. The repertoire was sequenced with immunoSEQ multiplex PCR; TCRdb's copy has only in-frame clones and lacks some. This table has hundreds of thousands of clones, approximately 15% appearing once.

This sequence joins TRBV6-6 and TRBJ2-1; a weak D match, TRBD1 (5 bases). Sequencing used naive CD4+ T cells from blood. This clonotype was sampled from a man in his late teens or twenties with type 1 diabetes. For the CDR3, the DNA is TGTGCCAGCAGTGGGCGAGACAGAAAATACAATGAGCAGTTCTTC. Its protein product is CASSGRDRKYNEQFF.